This is a list of T cell receptor beta chains from one sample in a study of T-cell memory formation after mild COVID-19. In TCRdb, the 5' RACE reads were re-called with MiXCR into one record per CDR3 protein. The sample shows roughly 350,000 distinct CDR3 sequences, 12% to 15% of them seen only once. The material sequenced was PBMCs or a T cell subset sorted from them (not recorded which). The receptors stem from a man aged 18 to 35 who had mild COVID-19 (a few samples of this study predate the infection). Cell type and time point are not known. Both conserved end residues are part of each CDR3. Fields, in order: clone size, J gene, V gene, D gene, CDR3 DNA, CDR3 protein. The D gene is left open where the match is weak. Expanded clones get a size class; other rows say once, few or many, or leave the size out.

.	TRBJ1-5	TRBV5-1	.	TGCGCCAGCAGCCCTCTGGGACAAAATAGCAATCAGCCCCAGCATTTT	CASSPLGQNSNQPQHF
many	TRBJ1-1	TRBV27	TRBD1	TGTGCCAGCAGTAGCGCCGGGACAGGGTATCCTGAAGCTTTCTTT	CASSSAGTGYPEAFF
few	TRBJ2-2	TRBV5-1	.	TGCGCCAGCAGCTTGGGATTCGAGGGGAACACCGGGGAGCTGTTTTTT	CASSLGFEGNTGELFF
few	TRBJ2-3	TRBV5-1	TRBD1	TGCGCCAGCAGCCTGGGACAGGGGGCCGGAGATACGCAGTATTTT	CASSLGQGAGDTQYF
few	TRBJ2-3	TRBV4-2	TRBD1	TGTGCCAGCAGCCAGAACTTCGGGACAGGGGATACGCAGTATTTT	CASSQNFGTGDTQYF
.	TRBJ1-2	TRBV19	.	TGTGCCAGTAGGGCCTACTTCCCCTCGCACTATGGCTACACCTTC	CASRAYFPSHYGYTF
few	TRBJ2-7	TRBV9	TRBD2	TGTGCCAGCAGCCACGGGAGGGGACTGGCGGGCTTCTCCTACGAGCAGTACTTC	CASSHGRGLAGFSYEQYF
.	TRBJ2-3	TRBV6-1	TRBD2	TGTGCCAGCAGTGTACTAGCGGGCACAGATACGCAGTATTTT	CASSVLAGTDTQYF
many	TRBJ2-1	TRBV7-2	TRBD2	TGTGCCAGCAGCTTCTCTAGCGGGGCCTACAATGAGCAGTTCTTC	CASSFSSGAYNEQFF
few	TRBJ2-7	TRBV6-2/TRBV6-3	.	TGTGCCAGCAGTTTCAATATCACAGGGATCCCCTACGAGCAGTACTTC	CASSFNITGIPYEQYF
few	TRBJ2-3	TRBV29-1	.	TGCAGCGTTTCAACGGGGTACACAGATACGCAGTATTTT	CSVSTGYTDTQYF
.	TRBJ1-1	TRBV7-8	.	TGTGCCAGCAGCCGTCCGGGATCCGGGAACACTGAAGCTTTCTTT	CASSRPGSGNTEAFF
few	TRBJ1-5	TRBV12-3/TRBV12-4	TRBD1	TGTGCCAGCGGGACAGGGCATAATCAGCCCCAGCATTTT	CASGTGHNQPQHF
.	TRBJ2-3	TRBV12-3/TRBV12-4	TRBD2	TGTGCCAGCAGTTTTGTCAACGGCGGGGGGCCGCATTATTTT	CASSFVNGGGPHYF
.	TRBJ2-4	TRBV14	.	TGTGCCAGCAGCCAAGATATATTTTCGGGAGATGCGGCCAAAAACATTCAGTACTTC	CASSQDIFSGDAAKNIQYF
.	TRBJ2-2	TRBV7-2	.	TGTGCCAGCAGCCCCCTTACGAACACCGGGGAGCTGTTTTTT	CASSPLTNTGELFF
few	TRBJ2-1	TRBV2	TRBD1	TGTGCCAGCAACCCGGGACAGGGGATTGCGGAGCAGTTCTTC	CASNPGQGIAEQFF
many	TRBJ2-7	TRBV5-1	.	TGCGCCAGCAGCTTGCCTGGACCCGGGACTGACGAGCAGTACTTC	CASSLPGPGTDEQYF
.	TRBJ2-3	TRBV2	.	TGTGCCAGCAGCGGCAGGTGGACGGGCACAGATACGCAGTATTTT	CASSGRWTGTDTQYF
once	TRBJ2-3	TRBV2	TRBD2	TGTGCCAGCATAGGACTAGCGGATTGGGGCCCGGATACGCAGTATTTT	CASIGLADWGPDTQYF
.	TRBJ2-7	TRBV19	.	TGTGCCACCTGCCGGGCTGGAGCCTACGAGCAGTACTTC	CATCRAGAYEQYF
.	TRBJ2-1	TRBV6-4	.	TGTGCCAGCAGTGACTCCGAATACAATGAGCAGTTCTTC	CASSDSEYNEQFF
.	TRBJ2-1	TRBV7-9	TRBD1	TGTGCCAGCAGCGGGGGGACAGGGTACGATGAGCAGTTCTTC	CASSGGTGYDEQFF
.	TRBJ2-7	TRBV12-3/TRBV12-4	.	TGTGCCAGCAGAGCTACCAACAGGGCGATCTCCTACGAGCAGTACTTC	CASRATNRAISYEQYF
.	TRBJ2-2	TRBV15	TRBD1	TGTGCCACCAGCAGTGGGGGACAGGGGCTTTCCGGGGAGCTGTTTTTT	CATSSGGQGLSGELFF
.	TRBJ1-1	TRBV7-3	.	TGTGCCAGCAGACAACAGGGCGACACTGAAGCTTTCTTT	CASRQQGDTEAFF
.	TRBJ2-7	TRBV27	.	TGTGCCAGCATGGGTTTTGCGTTCGAGCAGTACTTC	CASMGFAFEQYF